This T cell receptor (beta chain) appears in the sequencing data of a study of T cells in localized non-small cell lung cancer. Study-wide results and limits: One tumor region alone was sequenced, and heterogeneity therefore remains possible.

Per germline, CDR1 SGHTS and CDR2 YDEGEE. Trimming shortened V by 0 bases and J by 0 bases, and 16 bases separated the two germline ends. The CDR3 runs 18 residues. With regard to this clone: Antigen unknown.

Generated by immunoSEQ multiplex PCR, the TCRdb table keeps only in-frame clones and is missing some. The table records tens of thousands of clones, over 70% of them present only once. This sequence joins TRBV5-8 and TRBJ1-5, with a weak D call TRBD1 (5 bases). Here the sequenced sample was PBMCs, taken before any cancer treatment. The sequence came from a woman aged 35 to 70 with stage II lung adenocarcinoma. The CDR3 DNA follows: TGTGCCAGCAGCTTGGCCCGGGGGGGAGGCTATAGCAATCAGCCCCAGCATTTT. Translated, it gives CASSLARGGGYSNQPQHF.